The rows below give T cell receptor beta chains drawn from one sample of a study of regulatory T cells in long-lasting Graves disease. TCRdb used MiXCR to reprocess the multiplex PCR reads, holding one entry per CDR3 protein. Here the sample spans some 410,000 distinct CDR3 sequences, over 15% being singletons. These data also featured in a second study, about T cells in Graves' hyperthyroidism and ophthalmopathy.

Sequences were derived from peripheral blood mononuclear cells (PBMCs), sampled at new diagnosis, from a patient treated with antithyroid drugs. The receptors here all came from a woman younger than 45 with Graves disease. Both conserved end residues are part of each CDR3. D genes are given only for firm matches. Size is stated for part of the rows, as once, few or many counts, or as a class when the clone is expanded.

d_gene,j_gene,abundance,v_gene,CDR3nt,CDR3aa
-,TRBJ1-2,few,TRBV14,TGTGCCAGCAGCCAAAATACGAGGGGCTATGGCTACACCTTC,CASSQNTRGYGYTF
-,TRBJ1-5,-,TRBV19,TGTGCCAGTAGTATAGGGCGGATAAGCAATCAGCCCCAGCATTTT,CASSIGRISNQPQHF
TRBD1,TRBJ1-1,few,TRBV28,TGTGCCAGCATCCCTTCGGACAGGGGTTTTACTGAAGCTTTCTTT,CASIPSDRGFTEAFF
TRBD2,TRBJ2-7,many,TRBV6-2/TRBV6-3,TGTGCCAGCAGGGACCCCAGGAGCGGGAGGGCCGAGCAGTACTTC,CASRDPRSGRAEQYF
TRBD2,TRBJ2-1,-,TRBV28,TGTGCCAGCAGTTTGTGGACTAGCGGGATTTACAATGAGCAGTTCTTC,CASSLWTSGIYNEQFF
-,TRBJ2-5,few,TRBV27,TGTGCCAGCAGTTTCGGGAGTCCGGGGGAGACCCAGTACTTC,CASSFGSPGETQYF
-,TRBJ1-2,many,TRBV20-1,TGCAGTGCTCCGTATGGCTACACCTTC,CSAPYGYTF
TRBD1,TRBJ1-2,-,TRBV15,TGTGCCACCAGCGCGGGACAGGGGGCCGGCACTAACTATGGCTACACCTTC,CATSAGQGAGTNYGYTF
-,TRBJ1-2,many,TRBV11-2,TGTGCCAGCACCTCGCCCTATGGCTACACCTTC,CASTSPYGYTF
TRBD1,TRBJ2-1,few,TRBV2,TGTGCCAGCACCGGACAGGACGAGCAGTTCTTC,CASTGQDEQFF
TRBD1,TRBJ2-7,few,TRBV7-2,TGTGCCAGCAGCTTATCCCGGGACAGGGTTTACGAGCAGTACTTC,CASSLSRDRVYEQYF
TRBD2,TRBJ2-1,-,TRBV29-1,TGCAGCGTTGAAAACCCGGGACTAGCACTGGATGAGCAGTTCTTC,CSVENPGLALDEQFF
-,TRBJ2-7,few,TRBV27,TGTGCCAGCAGTCCTGGACAGAGCGAGCAGTACTTC,CASSPGQSEQYF
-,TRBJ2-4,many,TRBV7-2,TGTGCCAGCAGCTTCCCGATGGGAGGCAAAAACATTCAGTACTTC,CASSFPMGGKNIQYF